This TCR beta chain was sequenced for a study of blood T cell repertoires in COVID-19. Study background: PBMCs, B-cell-depleted T cells, or T cells were the source of the cDNA or gDNA that made up the material.

The ends were cut back, 0 bases at V and 8 bases at J, with 13 bases in the middle. The CDR3 totals 14 residues. Looked up from germline, CDR1 is MNHEY and CDR2 is SMNVEV (reference sequence). In the source study's methods: Estimates of nucleated cell counts were drawn from the amplification of reference gene primers. Libraries were prepared by immunoSEQ multiplex PCR; TCRdb keeps only in-frame clonotypes and omits some of them. V and J calls and clone size are as listed in that table; D and trimming were resolved from the DNA. Among about 24,000 clones listed, 75% to 90% were seen once. The V call is TRBV27, the J call TRBJ1-2, with a tentative D call TRBD1 (5 bases). The sequence was obtained from a human donor with active COVID-19. The donor label of this sample is uncertain. The sequenced sample consisted of peripheral blood. DNA for the CDR3: TGTGCCAGCAGTTTATCATCCCAGGGCTGGGGCTACACCTTC. The encoded protein is CASSLSSQGWGYTF.